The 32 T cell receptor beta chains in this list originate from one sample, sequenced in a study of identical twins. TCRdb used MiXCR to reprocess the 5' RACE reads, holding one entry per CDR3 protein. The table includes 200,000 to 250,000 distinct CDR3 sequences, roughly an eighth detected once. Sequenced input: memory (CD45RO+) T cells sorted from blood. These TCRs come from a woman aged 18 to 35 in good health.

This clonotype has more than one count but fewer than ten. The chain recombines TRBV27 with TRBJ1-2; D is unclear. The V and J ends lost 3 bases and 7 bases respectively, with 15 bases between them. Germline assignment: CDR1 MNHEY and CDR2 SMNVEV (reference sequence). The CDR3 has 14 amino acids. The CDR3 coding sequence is TGTGCCAGCAGTTTCCAATCACGGGAAGGTGGCTACACCTTC. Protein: CASSFQSREGGYTF.

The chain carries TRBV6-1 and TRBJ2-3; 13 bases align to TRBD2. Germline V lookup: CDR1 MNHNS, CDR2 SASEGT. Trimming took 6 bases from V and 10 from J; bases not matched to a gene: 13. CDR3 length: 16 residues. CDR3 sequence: CASRGGTSGTGDAQYF. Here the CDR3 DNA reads TGTGCCAGCAGGGGGGGGACTAGCGGGACCGGGGACGCGCAGTATTTT.

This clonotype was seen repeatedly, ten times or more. DNA of the CDR3: TGCAGTGCTGTCGGACTAGCGGGCGCATCGTACGAGCAGTACTTC. As protein: CSAVGLAGASYEQYF. The genes are TRBV20-1 and TRBJ2-7, with TRBD2 matching 11 bases. The CDR3 loop spans 15 amino acids. V was pared by 5 bases and J by 4 bases, with 10 bases of the junction left unmatched. CDR1 is DFQATT and CDR2 is SNEGSKA in the germline V gene (reference sequence).

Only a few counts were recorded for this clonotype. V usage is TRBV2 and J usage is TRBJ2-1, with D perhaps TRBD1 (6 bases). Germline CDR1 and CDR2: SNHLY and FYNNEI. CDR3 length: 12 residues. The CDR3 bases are TGTGCAGATAGGGGGTCCTACAATGAGCAGTTCTTC. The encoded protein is CADRGSYNEQFF.

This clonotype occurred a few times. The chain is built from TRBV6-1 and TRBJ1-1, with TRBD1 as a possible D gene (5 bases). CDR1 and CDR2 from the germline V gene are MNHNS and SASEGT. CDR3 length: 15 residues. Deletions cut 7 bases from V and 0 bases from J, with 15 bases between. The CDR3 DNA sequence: TGTGCCAGCACCAAGGGGAACAGAGTGAACACTGAAGCTTTCTTT. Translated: CASTKGNRVNTEAFF.

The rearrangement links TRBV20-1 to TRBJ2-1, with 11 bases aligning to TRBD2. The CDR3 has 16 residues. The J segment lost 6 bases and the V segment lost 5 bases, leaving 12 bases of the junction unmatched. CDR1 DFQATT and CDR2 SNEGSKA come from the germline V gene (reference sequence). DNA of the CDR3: TGCAGTGCTCAAAAGGTCACTAGCGGGAGAGTCAATGAGCAGTTCTTC. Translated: CSAQKVTSGRVNEQFF.

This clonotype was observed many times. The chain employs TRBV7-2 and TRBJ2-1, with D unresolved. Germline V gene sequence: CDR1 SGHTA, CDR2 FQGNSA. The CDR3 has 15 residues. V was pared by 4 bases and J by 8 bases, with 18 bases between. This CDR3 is CASSSDTPSVDEQFF. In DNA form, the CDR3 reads TGTGCCAGCAGCTCAGATACCCCCTCCGTCGATGAGCAGTTCTTC.

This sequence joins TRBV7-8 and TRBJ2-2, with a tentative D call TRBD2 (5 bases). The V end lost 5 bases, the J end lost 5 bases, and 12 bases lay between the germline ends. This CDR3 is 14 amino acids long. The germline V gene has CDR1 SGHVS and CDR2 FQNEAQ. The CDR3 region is CASSLNAGTGELFF. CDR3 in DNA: TGTGCCAGCAGCCTTAACGCGGGTACCGGGGAGCTGTTTTTT.

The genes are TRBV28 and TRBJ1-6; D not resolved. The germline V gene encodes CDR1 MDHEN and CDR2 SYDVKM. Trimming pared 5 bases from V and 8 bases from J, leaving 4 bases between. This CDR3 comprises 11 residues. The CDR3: CASSQDSPLHF. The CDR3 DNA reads TGTGCCAGCAGTCAAGATTCACCCCTCCACTTT.

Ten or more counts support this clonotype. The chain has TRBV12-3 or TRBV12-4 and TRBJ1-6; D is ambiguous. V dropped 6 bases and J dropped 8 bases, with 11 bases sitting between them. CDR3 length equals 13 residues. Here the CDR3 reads CASSPDGDSPLHF. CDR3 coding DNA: TGTGCCAGCAGCCCTGACGGAGATTCACCCCTCCACTTT.

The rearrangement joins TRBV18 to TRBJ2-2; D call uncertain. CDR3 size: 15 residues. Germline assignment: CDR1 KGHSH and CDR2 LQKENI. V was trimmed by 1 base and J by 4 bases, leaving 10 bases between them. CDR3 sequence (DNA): TGTGCCAGCTCACCACTTAACGACGCCACCGGGGAGCTGTTTTTT. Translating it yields CASSPLNDATGELFF.

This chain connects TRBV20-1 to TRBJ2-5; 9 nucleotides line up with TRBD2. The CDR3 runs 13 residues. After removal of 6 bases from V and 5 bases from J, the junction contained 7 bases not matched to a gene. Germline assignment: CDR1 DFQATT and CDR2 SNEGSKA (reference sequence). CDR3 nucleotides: TGCAGTGCGAAAGGCGGGAGGGGCGAGACCCAGTACTTC. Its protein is CSAKGGRGETQYF.

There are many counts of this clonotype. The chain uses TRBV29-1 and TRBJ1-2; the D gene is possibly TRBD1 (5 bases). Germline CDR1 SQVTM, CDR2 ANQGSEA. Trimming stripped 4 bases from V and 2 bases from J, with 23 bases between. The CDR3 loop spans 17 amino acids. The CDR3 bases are TGCAGCGTTGGGCCCATGGGGGATATCAGCTGGAACTATGGCTACACCTTC. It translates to CSVGPMGDISWNYGYTF.

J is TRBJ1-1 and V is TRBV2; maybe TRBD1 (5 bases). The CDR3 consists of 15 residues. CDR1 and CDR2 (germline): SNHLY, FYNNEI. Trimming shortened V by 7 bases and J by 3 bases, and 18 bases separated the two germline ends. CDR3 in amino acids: CASTLGSIRDTEAFF. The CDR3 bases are TGTGCCAGCACCCTGGGATCGATCAGGGACACTGAAGCTTTCTTT.

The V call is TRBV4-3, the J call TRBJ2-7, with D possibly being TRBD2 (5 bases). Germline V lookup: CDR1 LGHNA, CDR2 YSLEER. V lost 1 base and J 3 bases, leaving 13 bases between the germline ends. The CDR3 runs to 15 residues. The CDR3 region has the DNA TGCGCCAGCAGCCAAGCCCCGGACGGAGGCTACGAGCAGTACTTC. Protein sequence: CASSQAPDGGYEQYF.

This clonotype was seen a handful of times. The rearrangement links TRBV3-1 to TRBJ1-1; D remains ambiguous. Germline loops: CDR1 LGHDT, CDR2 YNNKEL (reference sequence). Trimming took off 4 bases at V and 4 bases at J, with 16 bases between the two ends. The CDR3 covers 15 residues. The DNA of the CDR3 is TGTGCCAGCAGCCGCGTCCAGTCGGGAACCACTGAAGCTTTCTTT. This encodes CASSRVQSGTTEAFF. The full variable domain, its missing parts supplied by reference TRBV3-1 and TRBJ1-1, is DTAVSQTPKYLVTQMGNDKSIKCEQNLGHDTMYWYKQDSKKFLKIMFSYNNKELIINETVPNRFSPKSPDKAHLNLHINSLELGDSAVYFCASSRVQSGTTEAFFGQGTRLTVV.

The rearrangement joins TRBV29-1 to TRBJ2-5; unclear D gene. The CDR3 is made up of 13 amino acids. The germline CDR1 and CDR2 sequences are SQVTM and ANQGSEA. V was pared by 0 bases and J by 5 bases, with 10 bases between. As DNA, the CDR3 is TGCAGCGTTGAAGATTCGGACCGGGAGACCCAGTACTTC. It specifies CSVEDSDRETQYF.

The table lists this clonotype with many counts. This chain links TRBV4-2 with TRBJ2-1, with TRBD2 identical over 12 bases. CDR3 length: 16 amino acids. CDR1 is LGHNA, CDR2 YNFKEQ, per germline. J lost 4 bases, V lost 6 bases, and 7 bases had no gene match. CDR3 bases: TGTGCCAGCAGTAAGGCGACTAGCGGGGGATACAATGAGCAGTTCTTC. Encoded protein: CASSKATSGGYNEQFF.

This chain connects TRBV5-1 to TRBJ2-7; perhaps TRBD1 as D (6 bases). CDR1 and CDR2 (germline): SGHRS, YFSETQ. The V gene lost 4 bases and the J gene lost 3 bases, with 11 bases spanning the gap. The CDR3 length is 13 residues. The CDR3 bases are TGCGCCAGCAGCCCACAGGGAAACTACGAGCAGTACTTC. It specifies CASSPQGNYEQYF.

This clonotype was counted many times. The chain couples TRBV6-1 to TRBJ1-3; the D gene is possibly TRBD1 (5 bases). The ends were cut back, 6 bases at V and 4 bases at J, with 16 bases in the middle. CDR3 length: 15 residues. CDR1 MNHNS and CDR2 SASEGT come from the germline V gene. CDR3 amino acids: CASRTAGSSGNTIYF. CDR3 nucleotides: TGTGCCAGCAGGACCGCAGGGAGTTCAGGAAACACCATATATTTT.

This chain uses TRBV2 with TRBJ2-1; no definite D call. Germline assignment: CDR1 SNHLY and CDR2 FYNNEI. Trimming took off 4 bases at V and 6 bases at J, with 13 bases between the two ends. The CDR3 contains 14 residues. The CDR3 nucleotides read TGTGCCAGCAGTGCTCCGGTCGCACGCAATGAGCAGTTCTTC. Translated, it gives CASSAPVARNEQFF. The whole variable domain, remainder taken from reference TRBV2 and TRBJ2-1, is EPEVTQTPSHQVTQMGQEVILRCVPISNHLYFYWYRQILGQKVEFLVSFYNNEISEKSEIFDDQFSVERPDGSNFTLKIRSTKLEDSAMYFCASSAPVARNEQFFGPGTRLTVL.

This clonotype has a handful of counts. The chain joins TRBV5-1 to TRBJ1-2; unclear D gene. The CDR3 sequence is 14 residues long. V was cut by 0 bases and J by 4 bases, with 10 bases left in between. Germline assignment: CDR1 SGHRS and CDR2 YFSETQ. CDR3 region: CASSLGASGYGYTF. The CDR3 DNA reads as TGCGCCAGCAGCTTGGGGGCGAGCGGCTATGGCTACACCTTC.

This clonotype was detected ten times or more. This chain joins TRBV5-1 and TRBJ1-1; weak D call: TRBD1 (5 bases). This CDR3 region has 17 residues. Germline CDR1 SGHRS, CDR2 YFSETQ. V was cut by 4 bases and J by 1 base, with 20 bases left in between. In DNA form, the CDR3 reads TGCGCCAGCAGCCGAACGATTAAAGAAGGGACGAACACTGAAGCTTTCTTT. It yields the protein CASSRTIKEGTNTEAFF. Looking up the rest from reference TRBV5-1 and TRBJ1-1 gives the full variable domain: KAGVTQTPRYLIKTRGQQVTLSCSPISGHRSVSWYQQTPGQGLQFLFEYFSETQRNKGNFPGRFSGRQFSNSRSEMNVSTLELGDSALYLCASSRTIKEGTNTEAFFGQGTRLTVV.

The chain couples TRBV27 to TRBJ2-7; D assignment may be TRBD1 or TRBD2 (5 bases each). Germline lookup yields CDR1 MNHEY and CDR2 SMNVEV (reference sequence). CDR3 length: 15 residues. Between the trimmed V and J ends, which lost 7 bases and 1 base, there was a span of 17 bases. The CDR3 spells CASMNRRGGSYEQYF. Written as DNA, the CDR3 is TGTGCCAGCATGAACAGGCGTGGGGGATCCTACGAGCAGTACTTC.

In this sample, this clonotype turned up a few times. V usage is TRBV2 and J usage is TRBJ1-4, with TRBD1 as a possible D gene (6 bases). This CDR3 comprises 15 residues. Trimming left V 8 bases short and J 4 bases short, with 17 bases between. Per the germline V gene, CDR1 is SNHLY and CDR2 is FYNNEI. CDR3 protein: CASGGTGTINEKLFF. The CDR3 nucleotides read TGTGCCAGCGGGGGGACCGGGACAATTAATGAAAAACTGTTTTTT. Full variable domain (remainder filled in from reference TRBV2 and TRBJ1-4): EPEVTQTPSHQVTQMGQEVILRCVPISNHLYFYWYRQILGQKVEFLVSFYNNEISEKSEIFDDQFSVERPDGSNFTLKIRSTKLEDSAMYFCASGGTGTINEKLFFGSGTQLSVL.

In DNA form, the CDR3 reads TGTGCCAGCAGCACGATCCCAGGGGGACTAGTCTCAGATACGCAGTATTTT. Its protein product is CASSTIPGGLVSDTQYF. V is TRBV2 and J is TRBJ2-3; weak D call: TRBD2 (8 bases). Germline V CDR1 and CDR2: SNHLY, FYNNEI. CDR3 size: 17 residues. Deletions cut 6 bases from V and 4 bases from J, with 23 bases between.

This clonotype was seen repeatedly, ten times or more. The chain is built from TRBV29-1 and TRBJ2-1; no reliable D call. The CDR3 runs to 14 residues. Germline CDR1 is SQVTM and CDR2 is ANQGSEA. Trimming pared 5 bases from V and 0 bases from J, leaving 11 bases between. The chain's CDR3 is CSVSRLNSYNEQFF. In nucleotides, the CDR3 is TGCAGCGTTTCCCGGCTAAACTCCTACAATGAGCAGTTCTTC.

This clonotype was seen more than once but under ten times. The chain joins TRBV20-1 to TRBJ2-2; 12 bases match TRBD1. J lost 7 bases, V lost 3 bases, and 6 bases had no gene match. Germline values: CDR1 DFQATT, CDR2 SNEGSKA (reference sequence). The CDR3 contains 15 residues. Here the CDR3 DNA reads TGCAGTGCTAGGCCGGGACAGGGGGCCGGCGGGGAGCTGTTTTTT. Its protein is CSARPGQGAGGELFF.

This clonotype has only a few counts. This CDR3 is CASSPWGMGPDEQYF. CDR3 bases: TGTGCCAGCAGCCCTTGGGGAATGGGGCCCGACGAGCAGTACTTC. The rearrangement links TRBV7-2 to TRBJ2-7; the D gene is possibly TRBD1 (5 bases). V lost 5 bases and J lost 5, with 19 bases in between. Per germline, CDR1 SGHTA and CDR2 FQGNSA. This CDR3 region has 15 residues.

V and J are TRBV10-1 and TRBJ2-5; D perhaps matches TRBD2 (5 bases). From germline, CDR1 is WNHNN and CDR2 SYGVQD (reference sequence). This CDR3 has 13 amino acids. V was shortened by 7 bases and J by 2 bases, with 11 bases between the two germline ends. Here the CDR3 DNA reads TGCGCCAGCACGGAGCGGACTCAAGAGACCCAGTACTTC. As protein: CASTERTQETQYF.

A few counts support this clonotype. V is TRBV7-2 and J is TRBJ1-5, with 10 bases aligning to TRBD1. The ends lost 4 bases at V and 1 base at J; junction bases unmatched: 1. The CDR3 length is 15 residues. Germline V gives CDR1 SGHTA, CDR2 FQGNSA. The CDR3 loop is CASSSTGGSNQPQHF. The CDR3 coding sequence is TGTGCCAGCAGCTCGACAGGGGGCAGCAATCAGCCCCAGCATTTT.

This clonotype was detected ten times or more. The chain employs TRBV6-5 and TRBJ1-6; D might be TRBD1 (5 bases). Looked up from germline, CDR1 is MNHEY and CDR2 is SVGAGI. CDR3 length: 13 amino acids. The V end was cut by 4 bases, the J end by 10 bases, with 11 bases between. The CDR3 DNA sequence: TGTGCCAGCAGTTTAGCCCAGGGATCACCCCTCCACTTT. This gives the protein CASSLAQGSPLHF.